This TCR beta chain is drawn from a study of blood T cell repertoires in COVID-19. Study-wide context: Some COVID-19 samples were acute and others convalescent; all came from the United States, Italy and Spain. PBMCs, B-cell-depleted T cells, or T cells provided the cDNA or gDNA that made up the material.

As handled by the study authors: Scientists estimated how many nucleated cells there were by amplifying reference gene primers. The data were produced by immunoSEQ multiplex PCR, yet TCRdb's version contains in-frame clones alone and is incomplete. V and J calls plus clone size are reproduced from that table; the DNA served to infer D and trimming. Among roughly 330,000 clones listed, about 84% were seen once. Trimming removed 0 bases from V and 2 bases from J; junction bases left unmatched: 4. Per the germline V gene, CDR1 is SGHRS and CDR2 is YFSETQ. CDR3 length: 16 amino acids. Sequenced: peripheral blood. The receptor comes from a woman between 45 and 60 years old with acute or convalescent COVID-19. The chain joins TRBV5-1 to TRBJ1-3, with 8 bases aligning to TRBD1. CDR3 residues: CASSLGTGRAGNTIYF. The DNA of the CDR3 is TGCGCCAGCAGCTTGGGGACAGGGCGCGCTGGAAACACCATATATTTT.